The table lists the clone carrying this T cell receptor (beta chain) with a few counts. This sample was included in a study of spatial heterogeneity in lung cancer. This sample's time point: sample taken at primary tumor resection. The input material, whole RNA from tumor, nontumor lung or frozen PBMC, was sequenced unsorted. Germline V gives CDR1 SGHTA, CDR2 FQGTGA. The junction had 8 bases not matched to a gene; V was cut back by 5 bases and J by 6 bases. The CDR3 loop spans 15 amino acids. TCRdb re-called the 5' RACE reads through MiXCR, storing one row per CDR3 protein. The sample yields about 47,000 distinct CDR3 sequences, over 9.5% seen once.

The TCR was taken from a female donor with early-stage non-small cell lung cancer. Sequenced material: PBMCs, taken at surgery. The chain combines TRBV7-3 with TRBJ2-3; TRBD1 matches 10 bases. This chain's CDR3 is CASSPGTGVRDTQYF. The CDR3 region has the DNA TGTGCCAGCAGCCCCGGGACAGGGGTTAGGGATACGCAGTATTTT.